The rows below give T cell receptor beta chains drawn from one sample of a study of cytomegalovirus exposure and HLA in healthy donors. Sequenced by immunoSEQ multiplex PCR; TCRdb stores in-frame clones only, minus some. The sample has 55,000 to 80,000 clones; over 70% are singletons. Sequenced material: PBMCs. The receptors stem from a man aged 55 to 70 in good health and CMV-seropositive. The conserved cysteine and the conserved F or W are not part of the CDR3 here.

j_gene,v_gene,CDR3aa
-,TRBV28,ASSLTSYEQY
TRBJ2-2,TRBV13,ASSLGSAGSANTGELF
TRBJ2-2,TRBV6-1,ASKTQGAGELF
TRBJ2-1,TRBV2,ASSLTTGSYNEQF
TRBJ1-5,TRBV28,ASHGSNQPQH
TRBJ2-1,TRBV6-5,ASSYFPGQGYNEQF
TRBJ2-5,TRBV5-1,ASSLGQGARETQY
TRBJ2-7,TRBV6-1,ASSNTRAEQY
TRBJ1-6,TRBV10-3,ASQGPAVNSPLH
TRBJ2-2,TRBV5-6,ASSFGAGHTGELF
TRBJ2-3,TRBV7-9,ASSNREGLVQWWHTQY
TRBJ2-1,TRBV11-3,ASSLSPSNNEQF
TRBJ2-3,TRBV7-9,ASSSSGSTDTQY
TRBJ2-3,TRBV7-9,ASSRQDTQY
TRBJ2-3,TRBV6-1,ASRTSGRGGDTQY
TRBJ2-7,TRBV4-1,ASSQVGGSEQY
TRBJ2-3,TRBV11-3,ASSSGLLGTDTQY
TRBJ2-7,TRBV10-3,ATSRDLSGEQY
TRBJ2-7,TRBV6-5,ASSYGAGHYEQY
TRBJ2-1,TRBV10-3,AISESSGDPYNEQF
TRBJ2-1,TRBV9,ASSVDASSYNEQF
TRBJ1-5,TRBV4-1,ASSPREGNQPQH
TRBJ1-1,TRBV5-1,ASSSGTGANTEAF
TRBJ2-1,TRBV6-1,ASSVSGEGRDNEQF
TRBJ1-5,TRBV7-9,AGSLGDREQPQH
TRBJ2-3,TRBV2,ASRRDSLSTDTQY
TRBJ2-5,TRBV18,ASSPRSTQETQY
TRBJ2-6,TRBV7-9,ASSSMQVSGANVLT
TRBJ1-2,TRBV11-2,ASSWTSSYGYT
TRBJ2-2,TRBV5-1,ASSLHKREGLRSLNTGELF
TRBJ2-7,TRBV11-3,ASSLVVQGEDEQY
TRBJ2-3,TRBV6-5,ASSLLARDTQY
TRBJ1-4,TRBV6-5,ASSYSRKPEKLF
TRBJ2-1,TRBV10-2,ASRLGTSGSRDEQF
TRBJ1-2,TRBV5-6,ASSLEDRGIYGYT
TRBJ1-2,TRBV2,ASRKGSGAQGGYT
TRBJ2-1,TRBV7-2,ASNMGLALFEQF
TRBJ2-1,TRBV11-1,ASSLPGGPNEQF
TRBJ1-4,TRBV6-5,ASSGQTVENEKLF
TRBJ1-6,TRBV21-1,ASSKDGAGGSYNSPLH
TRBJ2-7,TRBV19,ASSGGGSYEQY
TRBJ1-6,TRBV2,ASTRLPPGTGVISPLH
TRBJ1-3,TRBV5-1,ASSSGVSGNTIY
TRBJ2-5,TRBV7-7,ASSLVAGSETQY
TRBJ1-5,TRBV18,ASSPSSGQGQPQH
TRBJ2-7,TRBV19,ASSTQGAGGHYEQY
TRBJ1-2,TRBV5-1,ASSLEDRGSGYT
TRBJ1-1,TRBV11-2,ASSGALGAMNTEAF
TRBJ2-5,TRBV5-4,ASSQADRGETQY
TRBJ2-7,TRBV6-5,ASSYQAGSYEQY
TRBJ2-2,TRBV6-6,ASSAGPGELF
TRBJ1-3,TRBV6-5,ASSPDRVSDTIY
TRBJ1-2,TRBV27,ASSSKGNYGYT
TRBJ1-1,TRBV2,ASSQGNTEAF
TRBJ2-2,TRBV19,ASWAGRNTGELF